The 25 T cell receptor beta chains below all came from one sample that was sequenced in a study of blood T cell repertoires in COVID-19. The assay was immunoSEQ multiplex PCR, and TCRdb's table has in-frame clones only and misses some. The profile shows about 440,000 clones, 70% to 90% of them singletons. Sequences were obtained from PBMCs or T cells enriched from blood (not recorded which). The receptors originated from a woman between 18 and 29 years old with acute COVID-19.

The rearrangement joins TRBV10-3 to TRBJ1-1; D gene unclear. The CDR3 totals 13 residues. Per the germline V gene, CDR1 is ENHRY and CDR2 is SYGVKD. Trimming removed 4 bases from V and 6 bases from J, with 12 bases in between. The CDR3 nucleotides are TGTGCCATCAGTGCGTCTTTGTCATCTGAAGCTTTCTTT. It encodes CAISASLSSEAFF.

The table lists this clone with a count of one. Here the CDR3 DNA reads TGTGCCAGCAGCTCGACAGGGGGCCCTGGCGGGGAGCTGTTTTTT. This gives the protein CASSSTGGPGGELFF. The chain has TRBV5-4 and TRBJ2-2, with 10 bases aligning to TRBD1. The CDR3 has 15 residues. The V gene's germline CDR1 is SGHNT and CDR2 YYREEE (reference sequence). Unmatched junction bases numbered 6, after V lost 3 bases and J lost 7 bases. Full variable domain (remainder filled in from reference TRBV5-4 and TRBJ2-2): ETGVTQSPTHLIKTRGQQVTLRCSSQSGHNTVSWYQQALGQGPQFIFQYYREEENGRGNFPPRFSGLQFPNYSSELNVNALELDDSALYLCASSSTGGPGGELFFGEGSRLTVL.

The chain joins TRBV19 to TRBJ2-5; possibly TRBD1 for D (7 bases). Germline V gives CDR1 LNHDA, CDR2 SQIVND (reference sequence). The CDR3 has 20 amino acids. V shed 1 base and J shed 2 bases, with 26 bases lying between them. This CDR3 reads CASSIGGDSPAHREQETQYF. The CDR3 DNA reads as TGTGCCAGTAGTATAGGGGGGGACAGCCCAGCCCACAGGGAGCAAGAGACCCAGTACTTC.

CDR3 loop: CASKTPTGGGTDTQYF. DNA for the CDR3: TGTGCCAGTAAAACCCCGACAGGGGGGGGGACAGATACGCAGTATTTT. V and J are TRBV2 and TRBJ2-3; 9 nucleotides line up with TRBD1. The germline CDR1 and CDR2 sequences are SNHLY and FYNNEI. This CDR3 contains 16 residues. The V segment lost 9 bases and the J segment 3 bases; nucleotides outside the gene matches: 13. The full variable domain, its missing parts supplied by reference TRBV2 and TRBJ2-3, is EPEVTQTPSHQVTQMGQEVILRCVPISNHLYFYWYRQILGQKVEFLVSFYNNEISEKSEIFDDQFSVERPDGSNFTLKIRSTKLEDSAMYFCASKTPTGGGTDTQYFGPGTRLTVL.

The chain carries TRBV18 and TRBJ1-2, with D tentatively TRBD1 (6 bases). Germline assignment: CDR1 KGHSH and CDR2 LQKENI. The CDR3 runs 14 residues. V lost 2 bases and J lost 4, with 11 bases in between. The DNA for the CDR3 is TGTGCCAGCTCACCAAGGCAGGACAGCTATGGCTACACCTTC. This gives the protein CASSPRQDSYGYTF.

This chain links TRBV4-1 with TRBJ1-3; 7 bases align to TRBD1. Trimming removed 4 bases from V and 4 bases from J; junction bases left unmatched: 10. The CDR3 is 16 amino acids. Germline CDR1 and CDR2: MGHRA and YSYEKL. Here the CDR3 DNA reads TGCGCCAGCAGCCGAATTCCGGGACAGCGCGGAAACACCATATATTTT. It yields the protein CASSRIPGQRGNTIYF.

The rearrangement uses TRBV5-4 and TRBJ1-1; D gene unclear. Germline V gene lookup returns CDR1 SGHNT and CDR2 YYREEE (reference sequence). V was trimmed by 3 bases and J by 1 base, leaving 19 bases between them. This CDR3 has 17 residues. DNA for the CDR3: TGTGCCAGCAGCTACCCGGGGAGAGGAATACAGAACACTGAAGCTTTCTTT. It yields the protein CASSYPGRGIQNTEAFF.

The J gene is TRBJ2-3, the V gene TRBV5-1, with 7 bases that match TRBD1. The trim removed 0 bases at V and 2 bases at J, leaving 3 bases unmatched. CDR3 length: 15 amino acids. Germline V gene lookup returns CDR1 SGHRS and CDR2 YFSETQ. In nucleotides, the CDR3 is TGCGCCAGCAGCTTGGGACAGGGCTACACAGATACGCAGTATTTT. Its protein product is CASSLGQGYTDTQYF.

This rearrangement joins TRBV5-4 to TRBJ2-3, with TRBD2 matching 8 bases. Germline lookup yields CDR1 SGHNT and CDR2 YYREEE (reference sequence). The CDR3 length is 15 residues. Trimming took 5 bases from V and 4 from J; bases not matched to a gene: 9. The CDR3 nucleotides read TGTGCCAGCAGATCGACTAGCGAATTCCCAGATACGCAGTATTTT. Translated: CASRSTSEFPDTQYF.

This clone was seen once. This CDR3 reads CASSTSGWGQDYGYTF. The CDR3 DNA is TGTGCCAGCAGCACTTCAGGCTGGGGACAGGACTATGGCTACACCTTC. The rearrangement joins TRBV27 to TRBJ1-2, with 8 bases aligning to TRBD1. V lost 6 bases, J lost 3 bases, and 12 bases stayed unmatched. Germline assignment: CDR1 MNHEY and CDR2 SMNVEV (reference sequence). The CDR3 has 16 residues.

This clone has only one observation. The rearrangement joins TRBV21-1 to TRBJ2-1; the listed D gene, TRBD1, was not tested against the DNA. TRBV21-1 is classified as a pseudogene. This CDR3 is built from 18 residues. In DNA form, the CDR3 reads TGTGCCAGCAGCAAAATGATTAAGGTATATAAGGGGGACAATGAGCAGTTCTTC. Protein: CASSKMIKVYKGDNEQFF.

J is TRBJ1-1 and V is TRBV28, with D possibly matching TRBD1 (5 bases). The V end lost 4 bases, the J end lost 4 bases, and 13 bases lay between the germline ends. This CDR3 spans 14 amino acids. From germline, CDR1 is MDHEN and CDR2 SYDVKM. The CDR3 bases are TGTGCCAGCAGTTATCCAGGGCTAATCACTGAAGCTTTCTTT. It encodes CASSYPGLITEAFF.

The genes are TRBV9 and TRBJ2-7; TRBD2 matches 9 bases. Germline CDR1 is SGDLS and CDR2 is YYNGEE. This CDR3 spans 20 amino acids. V was pared by 0 bases and J by 6 bases, with 22 bases of the junction left unmatched. CDR3 bases: TGTGCCAGCAGCGTAGGGACTAGGGATCGGCACGGGACTAGCTGGTCCGAGCAGTACTTC. This sequence encodes CASSVGTRDRHGTSWSEQYF. Drawing the rest from reference TRBV9 and TRBJ2-7, the complete variable domain is DSGVTQTPKHLITATGQRVTLRCSPRSGDLSVYWYQQSLDQGLQFLIQYYNGEERAKGNILERFSAQQFPDLHSELNLSSLELGDSALYFCASSVGTRDRHGTSWSEQYFGPGTRLTVT.

The V call is TRBV7-2, the J call TRBJ1-3, with 7 positions matching TRBD1. This CDR3 has 15 residues. Germline-derived CDR1 and CDR2 are SGHTA and FQGNSA. V dropped 5 bases and J dropped 4; count of bases not matched to a gene: 8. This chain's CDR3 is CASSPRQGGGNTIYF. In DNA, the CDR3 is TGTGCCAGCAGCCCAAGACAGGGTGGAGGAAACACCATATATTTT.

V gene TRBV7-6 combines with J gene TRBJ2-3; no clear D. Deletions cut 3 bases from V and 6 bases from J, with 7 bases between. The CDR3 has 12 residues. Per germline, CDR1 SGHVS and CDR2 FNYEAQ. The CDR3 is CASSFLQDTQYF. CDR3 nucleotide sequence: TGTGCCAGCAGCTTCCTCCAGGATACGCAGTATTTT.

The gene calls are TRBV7-8 and TRBJ1-5, with 11 bases that match TRBD1. V lost 5 bases and J lost 7; bases outside the gene matches: 4. The CDR3 covers 14 residues. Germline CDR1 reads SGHVS; CDR2 reads FQNEAQ. The CDR3: CASSVRTGGQPQHF. The CDR3 coding sequence is TGTGCCAGCAGCGTTAGGACAGGGGGCCAGCCCCAGCATTTT. The variable domain in full, completed from reference TRBV7-8 and TRBJ1-5, reads GAGVSQSPRYKVAKRGQDVALRCDPISGHVSLFWYQQALGQGPEFLTYFQNEAQLDKSGLPSDRFFAERPEGSVSTLKIQRTQQEDSAVYLCASSVRTGGQPQHFGDGTRLSIL.

The CDR3 sequence is CSVESRLAVSTDTQYF. The CDR3 DNA is TGCAGCGTTGAATCTCGACTAGCGGTTAGCACAGATACGCAGTATTTT. The rearrangement joins TRBV29-1 to TRBJ2-3, with 9 bases lining up with TRBD2. Germline CDR1 is SQVTM and CDR2 is ANQGSEA. The junction had 6 bases not matched to a gene; V was cut back by 2 bases and J by 0 bases. The CDR3 sequence is 16 residues long.

This chain connects TRBV7-9 to TRBJ2-7; 8 bases are shared with TRBD1. CDR1 is SEHNR, CDR2 FQNEAQ, per germline (reference sequence). Losses at the gene ends were 5 bases for V and 1 base for J; bases not matched to a gene: 7. CDR3 length: 15 amino acids. The CDR3 loop reads CASSGRRDRSYEQYF. The CDR3 DNA reads as TGTGCCAGCAGCGGACGGCGGGACAGGTCCTACGAGCAGTACTTC.

The chain recombines TRBV2 with TRBJ1-5; 8 bases agree with TRBD1. CDR1 and CDR2 from the germline V gene are SNHLY and FYNNEI. The trim removed 6 bases at V and 4 bases at J, leaving 11 bases unmatched. The CDR3 contains 16 residues. CDR3: CASRYSGQGQNQPQHF. The CDR3 DNA reads TGTGCCAGCAGATACTCTGGACAGGGTCAAAATCAGCCCCAGCATTTT.

The rearrangement joins TRBV6-5 to TRBJ2-7, with 9 bases aligning to TRBD2. The CDR3 sequence is 16 residues long. V lost 0 bases to trimming and J lost 7 bases; unmatched junction nucleotides: 10. CDR1 is MNHEY and CDR2 is SVGAGI in the germline V gene. The CDR3, as DNA: TGTGCCAGCAGTTACTCGCCTTATGGGACTAGCAGAGAGCAGTACTTC. Translation: CASSYSPYGTSREQYF.

The chain joins TRBV25-1 to TRBJ1-2, with D possibly matching TRBD1 (5 bases). The CDR3 loop spans 15 amino acids. Germline CDR1 MGHDK, CDR2 SYGVNS. V was trimmed by 4 bases and J by 0 bases, leaving 12 bases between them. CDR3 protein: CASSATGRANYGYTF. The CDR3 DNA reads as TGTGCCAGCAGTGCTACAGGACGAGCTAACTATGGCTACACCTTC.

This chain joins TRBV9 and TRBJ1-1; D unresolved. Trimming took off 4 bases at V and 4 bases at J, with 14 bases between the two ends. The germline V gene encodes CDR1 SGDLS and CDR2 YYNGEE. This CDR3 is built from 14 residues. The CDR3 coding sequence is TGTGCCAGCAGCCCGAGAGCAGGTAGCACTGAAGCTTTCTTT. Translated, it gives CASSPRAGSTEAFF.

The chain links TRBV6-5 to TRBJ1-4; TRBD1 agrees at 10 bases. Trimming cost V 0 bases and J 5 bases; bases outside gene matches: 3. Looked up from germline, CDR1 is MNHEY and CDR2 is SVGAGI. The CDR3 contains 16 residues. The CDR3 loop reads CASSYSAGQGNEKLFF. The CDR3 nucleotides are TGTGCCAGCAGTTACTCGGCGGGACAGGGGAATGAAAAACTGTTTTTT.

The J gene is TRBJ2-7, the V gene TRBV14; a possible D gene is TRBD2 (7 bases). V was clipped by 3 bases and J by 3 bases, with 24 bases between them. CDR3 size: 18 residues. Germline-derived CDR1 and CDR2 are SGHDN and FVKESK. The CDR3 bases are TGTGCCAGCAGCCAGGTTCCCCATCACAGGGAGGGGAGCTACGAGCAGTACTTC. Residues: CASSQVPHHREGSYEQYF. The variable domain in full, with the rest retrieved from reference TRBV14 and TRBJ2-7, is EAGVTQFPSHSVIEKGQTVTLRCDPISGHDNLYWYRRVMGKEIKFLLHFVKESKQDESGMPNNRFLAERTGGTYSTLKVQPAELEDSGVYFCASSQVPHHREGSYEQYFGPGTRLTVT.

This chain links TRBV6-6 with TRBJ2-7; TRBD2 aligns across 11 bases. This CDR3 is built from 13 residues. V was pared by 6 bases and J by 4 bases, with 2 bases of the junction left unmatched. Germline V gives CDR1 MNHNY, CDR2 SVGAGI (reference sequence). The CDR3 spells CASRTSGKYEQYF. CDR3 DNA: TGTGCCAGCAGGACTAGCGGGAAGTACGAGCAGTACTTC.